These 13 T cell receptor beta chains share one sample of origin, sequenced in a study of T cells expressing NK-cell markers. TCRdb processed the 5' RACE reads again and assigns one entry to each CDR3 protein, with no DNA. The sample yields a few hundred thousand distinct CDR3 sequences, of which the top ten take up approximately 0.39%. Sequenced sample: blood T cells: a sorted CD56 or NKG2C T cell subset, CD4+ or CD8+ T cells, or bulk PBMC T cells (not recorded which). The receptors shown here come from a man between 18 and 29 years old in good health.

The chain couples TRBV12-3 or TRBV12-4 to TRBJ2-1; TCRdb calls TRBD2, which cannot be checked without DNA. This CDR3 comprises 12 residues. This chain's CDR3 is CASRRMEGEQFF.

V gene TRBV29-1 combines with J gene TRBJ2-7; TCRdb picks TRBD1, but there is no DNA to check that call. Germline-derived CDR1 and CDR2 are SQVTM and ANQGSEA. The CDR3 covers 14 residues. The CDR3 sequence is CSAGGIGAPYEQYF.

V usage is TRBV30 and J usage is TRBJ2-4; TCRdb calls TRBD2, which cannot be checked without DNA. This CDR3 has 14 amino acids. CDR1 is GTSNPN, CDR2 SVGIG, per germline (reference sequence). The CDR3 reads CAWSGRTRENIQYF.

CDR3 protein: CASARESISNQPQHF. The rearrangement links TRBV12-3 or TRBV12-4 to TRBJ1-5; TCRdb's D call, TRBD1, is unchecked because there is no DNA. This CDR3 spans 15 amino acids.

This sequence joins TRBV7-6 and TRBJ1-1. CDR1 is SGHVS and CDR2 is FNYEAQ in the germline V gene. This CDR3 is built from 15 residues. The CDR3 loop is CASSGETVANTEAFF.

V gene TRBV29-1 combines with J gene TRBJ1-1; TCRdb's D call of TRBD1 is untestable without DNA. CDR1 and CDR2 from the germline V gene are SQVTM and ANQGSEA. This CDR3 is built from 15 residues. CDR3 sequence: CSVSDRGEENTEAFF. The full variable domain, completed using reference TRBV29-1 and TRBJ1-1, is SAVISQKPSRDICQRGTSLTIQCQVDSQVTMMFWYRQQPGQSLTLIATANQGSEATYESGFVIDKFPISRPNLTFSTLTVSNMSPEDSSIYLCSVSDRGEENTEAFFGQGTRLTVV.

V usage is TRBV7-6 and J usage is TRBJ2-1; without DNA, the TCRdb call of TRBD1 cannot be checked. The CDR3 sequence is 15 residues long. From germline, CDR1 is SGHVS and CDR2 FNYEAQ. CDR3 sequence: CASSPQVGINNEQFF. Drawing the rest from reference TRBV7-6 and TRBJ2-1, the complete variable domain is GAGVSQSPRYKVTKRGQDVALRCDPISGHVSLYWYRQALGQGPEFLTYFNYEAQQDKSGLPNDRFSAERPEGSISTLTIQRTEQRDSAMYRCASSPQVGINNEQFFGPGTRLTVL.

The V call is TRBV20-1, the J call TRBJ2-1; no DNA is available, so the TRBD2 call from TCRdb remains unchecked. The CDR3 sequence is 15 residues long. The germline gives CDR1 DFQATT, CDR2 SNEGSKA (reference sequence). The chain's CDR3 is CSASPRGLAGVEQFF.

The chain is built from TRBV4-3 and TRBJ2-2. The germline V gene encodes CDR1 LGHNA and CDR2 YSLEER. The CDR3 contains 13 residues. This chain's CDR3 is CASSQDFTGELFF.

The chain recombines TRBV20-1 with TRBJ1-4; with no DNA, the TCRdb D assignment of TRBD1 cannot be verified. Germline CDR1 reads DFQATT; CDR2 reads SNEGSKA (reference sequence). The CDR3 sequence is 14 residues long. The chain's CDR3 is CSARDNRAGEKLFF.

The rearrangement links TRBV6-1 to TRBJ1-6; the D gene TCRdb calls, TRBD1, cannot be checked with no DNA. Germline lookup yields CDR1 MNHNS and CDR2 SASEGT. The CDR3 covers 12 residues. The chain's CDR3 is CASSPQGVTLHF.

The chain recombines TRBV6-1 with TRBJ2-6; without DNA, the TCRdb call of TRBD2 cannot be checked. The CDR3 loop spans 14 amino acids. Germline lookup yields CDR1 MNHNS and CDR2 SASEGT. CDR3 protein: CATRGGSGANVLTF.

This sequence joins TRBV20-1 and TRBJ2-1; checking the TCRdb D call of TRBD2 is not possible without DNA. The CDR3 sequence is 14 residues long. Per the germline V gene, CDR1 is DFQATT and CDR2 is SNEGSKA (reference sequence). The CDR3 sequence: CSAETSGKSNEQFF.